The source of this T cell receptor (beta chain) is a study of blood T cell repertoires in COVID-19. Trimming removed 4 bases from V and 4 bases from J, with 16 bases in between. The CDR3 has 16 amino acids. From germline, CDR1 is MGHRA and CDR2 YSYEKL. The table came from immunoSEQ multiplex PCR; TCRdb's copy has only in-frame clones and leaves some out. Of about 240,000 clones in the sample, around 90% are singletons; the top ten hold about 2.5%. Input material: PBMCs or T cells enriched from blood (not recorded which). This receptor was taken from a woman in her twenties or thirties with acute COVID-19. The rearrangement uses TRBV4-1 and TRBJ1-4; D remains unclear. CDR3: CASSRWIPRGNEKLFF. In nucleotides, the CDR3 is TGCGCCAGCAGCCGCTGGATTCCAAGAGGTAATGAAAAACTGTTTTTT.